Given below is one T cell receptor beta chain in context. Using immunoSEQ multiplex PCR, the repertoire was profiled, and TCRdb retains in-frame clones only, with some absent. The sample carries hundreds of thousands of clones, more than 75% recorded once. This CDR3 is 13 amino acids long. V dropped 7 bases and J dropped 5 bases, with 15 bases sitting between them. CDR1 and CDR2 from the germline V gene are SGHAT and FQNNGV. These data come from a study of shared T cell receptors in the human thymus. This sample also belongs to another study, concerning human thymus T cells. This second report adds: In unrelated individuals, thymic repertoires overlapped highly, according to related research.

The rearrangement joins TRBV11-2 to TRBJ2-7; a weak D match, TRBD1 (6 bases). The TCR was taken from a boy in the first two years of life with a congenital heart defect. Material for sequencing was thymocytes. The CDR3 nucleotides are TGTGCCAGCAACTCCTCTCAGGGGAACGAGCAGTACTTC. The encoded protein is CASNSSQGNEQYF.